This T cell receptor beta chain was recovered during a study of cytomegalovirus exposure and HLA in healthy donors. Note on this clone: What it binds is unknown.

PCR was performed using 60 Vbeta and 13 Jbeta primers. Sequenced by immunoSEQ multiplex PCR; TCRdb stores in-frame clones only, minus some. The sample holds tens of thousands of clones, 60% to 70% seen once. General observations from the study: The study assumed roughly uniform donor sequencing depth for presence/absence analyses.

Germline V gene data show CDR1 as MNHEY and CDR2 as SVGAGI. The CDR3 covers 12 residues. V was clipped by 2 bases and J by 4 bases, with 5 bases between them. What was sequenced was PBMCs. This TCR was recovered from a man in his forties in good health and CMV-seropositive. The chain carries TRBV6-5 and TRBJ1-2; no clear D. The CDR3 bases are TGTGCCAGCAGTTACGGCAGCTATGGCTACACCTTC. It codes for CASSYGSYGYTF.